This TCR beta chain was recorded in a study of human T cells and chemical hapten exposure. This clonotype was counted a few times. V lost 2 bases and J lost 5, with 10 bases in between. The CDR3 has 14 amino acids. In germline, CDR1 is SGDLS, CDR2 YYNGEE. Time point indicated: patch test 2, 6 weeks after DPC sensitization. The treatment: therapeutic diphenylcyclopropenone sensitization with weekly scalp DPC. Researchers extracted total RNA from unfractionated whole blood. TCRdb processed the RACE reads anew with MiXCR; each CDR3 protein has one entry. The table shows some 350,000 distinct CDR3 sequences, with about 6% occurring only once.

This TCR was recovered from a woman under 30 with alopecia areata. Some clones in this sample may be carry-over from other donors' samples. The sequences come from whole blood, collected in connection with sensitization to the hapten diphenylcyclopropenone (DPC). The V and J genes are TRBV9 and TRBJ1-4; no clear D gene. The CDR3 region has the DNA TGTGCCAGCAGCGTCAGCCAGGCCAATGAAAAACTGTTTTTT. It is translated as CASSVSQANEKLFF.